This T cell receptor (beta chain) is from a study of breast tumors, draining lymph nodes, adjacent tissues. Findings and limits, study-wide: The data were judged consistent with most tumor T cells coming from lymph node and expanding in tumor. Tumor and nontumor repertoires were significantly more similar in luminal-like than in basal-like breast cancer. Tumor T cell lymph node origin was a supported hypothesis, not proven. Tumors had less TCR diversity than lymph nodes, more than nontumor tissue.

A word on this clonotype: Its antigen is currently unknown.

The lymph nodes were axillary draining lymph nodes from breast cancer patients. Trimming took off 6 bases at V and 8 bases at J, with 11 bases between the two ends. The CDR3 has 12 amino acids. The V gene's germline CDR1 is SNHLY and CDR2 FYNNEI. TCRdb recomputed calls from the multiplex PCR reads with MiXCR, one row per CDR3 protein. The sample lists 150,000 to 200,000 distinct CDR3 sequences, roughly 30% occurring once. The specimen was axillary lymph node tissue. The rearrangement links TRBV2 to TRBJ2-1; D is ambiguous. This sequence originates from a female donor with breast cancer. Some clones in this sample may be carry-over from other donors' samples. The CDR3 loop reads CASRAGRHEQFF. In DNA, the CDR3 is TGTGCCAGCAGGGCCGGTCGGCATGAGCAGTTCTTC. The complete variable domain, with remaining parts taken from reference TRBV2 and TRBJ2-1, reads EPEVTQTPSHQVTQMGQEVILRCVPISNHLYFYWYRQILGQKVEFLVSFYNNEISEKSEIFDDQFSVERPDGSNFTLKIRSTKLEDSAMYFCASRAGRHEQFFGPGTRLTVL.